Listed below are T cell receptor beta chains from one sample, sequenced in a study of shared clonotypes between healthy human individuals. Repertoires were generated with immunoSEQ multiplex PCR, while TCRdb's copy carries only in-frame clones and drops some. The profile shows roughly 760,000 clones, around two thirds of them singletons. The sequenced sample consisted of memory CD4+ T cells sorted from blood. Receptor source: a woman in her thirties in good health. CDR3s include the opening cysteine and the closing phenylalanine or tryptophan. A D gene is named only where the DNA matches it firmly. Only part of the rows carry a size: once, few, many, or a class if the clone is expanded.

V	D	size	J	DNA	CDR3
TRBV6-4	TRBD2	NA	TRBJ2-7	TGTGCCAGCAGTGAACAGAAAGCGGGAGGAAGCTCCTACGAGCAGTACTTC	CASSEQKAGGSSYEQYF
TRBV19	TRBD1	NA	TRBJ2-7	TGTGCCAGTAGTGCCACAGGGGCAATTGCCTACGAGCAGTACTTC	CASSATGAIAYEQYF
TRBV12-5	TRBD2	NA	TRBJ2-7	TGTGCTAGTGAGTTCTGGGGGAGGGCCTTAAACGAGCAGTACTTC	CASEFWGRALNEQYF
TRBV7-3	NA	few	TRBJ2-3	TGTGCCAGCAGCACGGGGACAACTAGCACAGATACGCAGTATTTT	CASSTGTTSTDTQYF
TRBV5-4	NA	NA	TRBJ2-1	TGTGCCAGCAGCTTGGACATTGGCTATAGAATTAGCTCCTACAATGAGCAGTTCTTC	CASSLDIGYRISSYNEQFF
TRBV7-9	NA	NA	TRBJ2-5	TGTGCCAGCAGCTTAGTTTTCGAGACCCAGTACTTC	CASSLVFETQYF
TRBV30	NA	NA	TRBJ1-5	TGTGCCTGGAGTGAGACAGGAGGCAATCAGCCCCAGCATTTT	CAWSETGGNQPQHF
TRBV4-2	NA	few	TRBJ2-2	TGTGCCAGCAGCCAGGGAGGCGGGGAGCTGTTTTTT	CASSQGGGELFF
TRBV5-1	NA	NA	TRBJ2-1	TGCGCCAGCAGCTTTAGCGTATCCAACAATGAGCAGTTCTTC	CASSFSVSNNEQFF
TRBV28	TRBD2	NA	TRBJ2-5	TGTGCCAGCAGTTCTGCGGGAGGGCCGGATGAGACCCAGTACTTC	CASSSAGGPDETQYF
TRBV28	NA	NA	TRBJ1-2	TGTGCCAGCAGTTTAGGCGGGATTGACTATGGCTACACCTTC	CASSLGGIDYGYTF
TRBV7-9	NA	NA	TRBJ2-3	TGTGCCAGCAGCCCTAGGGGGGCTTCAGTAGATACGCAGTATTTT	CASSPRGASVDTQYF
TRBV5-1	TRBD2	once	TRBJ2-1	TGCGCCAGCAGCTTGTCGCGGACTAGCGGGAGCTGGAATGAGCAGTTCTTC	CASSLSRTSGSWNEQFF
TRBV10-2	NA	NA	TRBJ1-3	TGCGCCAGCAGTGAGTCGACGACGCGCTCTGGAAACACCATATATTTT	CASSESTTRSGNTIYF
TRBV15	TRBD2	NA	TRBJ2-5	TGTGCCACCAGCAGAGATGTGGGGGGGGAGACCCAGTACTTC	CATSRDVGGETQYF